This T cell receptor beta chain was observed in a study of blood T cell repertoires in COVID-19. V lost 2 bases, J lost 6 bases, and 4 bases lay in between. CDR3 length: 12 residues. Germline CDR1 reads SNHLY; CDR2 reads FYNNEI. Only in-frame clones appear in the TCRdb table, and some are missing; sequencing was by immunoSEQ multiplex PCR. This table holds around 120,000 clones, about 89% found once. The rearrangement joins TRBV2 to TRBJ2-2; D is unclear. The sample consisted of peripheral blood. The source is an older woman with acute or convalescent COVID-19. CDR3 in DNA: TGTGCCAGCAGTGAAACGGCCGGGGAGCTGTTTTTT. This translates into CASSETAGELFF.